The rows below give T cell receptor delta chains drawn from one sample of a study of gamma-delta T cells after stem cell transplantation. TCRdb redid clone calling on the RT-PCR reads using CATT. Here the sample spans a few thousand delta-chain clones, around 2% being singletons. Source material: gamma-delta T cells. These TCRs come from a human donor. It is not recorded whose cells these are; they may come from a transplant donor. Both conserved end residues are part of each CDR3. Fields, in order: D gene, clone size, J gene, V gene, CDR3 protein, CDR3 DNA. The D gene is left open where the match is weak. Expanded clones get a size class; other rows say once, few or many, or leave the size out.

TRDD3 | medium-sized | TRDJ1 | TRDV2 | CACDSVLGDTPDKLIF | TGTGCCTGTGACTCAGTACTGGGGGATACGCCCGATAAACTCATCTTT
TRDD3 | - | TRDJ1 | TRDV2 | CACDPLGDTHPSGGKLIF | TGTGCCTGTGACCCACTGGGGGATACGCACCCTTCAGGTGGTAAACTCATCTTT
TRDD3 | few | TRDJ1 | TRDV2 | CACDTAGGLQYTDKLIF | TGTGCCTGTGACACCGCTGGGGGGTTGCAATACACCGATAAACTCATCTTT
- | medium-sized | TRDJ1 | TRDV2 | CACDLTGATDKLIF | TGTGCCTGTGACCTCACTGGAGCCACCGATAAACTCATCTTT
TRDD3 | - | TRDJ1 | TRDV2 | CACDPVLGDTLLTDKLIF | TGTGCCTGTGACCCTGTACTGGGGGATACCCTCCTCACCGATAAACTCATCTTT
- | many | TRDJ1 | TRDV1 | CALGKQYTDKLIF | TGTGCTCTTGGTAAACAGTACACCGATAAACTCATCTTT
- | - | TRDJ1 | TRDV1 | CALGELLLQPNYYTDKLIF | TGTGCTCTTGGGGAACTACTACTCCAACCCAATTACTACACCGATAAACTCATCTTT
- | - | TRDJ1 | TRDV1 | CALCDLPPRDPGGRYTDKLIF | TGTGCTCTTTGCGATCTCCCACCACGCGATCCTGGAGGACGATACACCGATAAACTCATCTTT
TRDD3 | medium-sized | TRDJ3 | TRDV2 | CACDKTTGGAASSWDTRQMFF | TGTGCCTGTGACAAGACTACTGGGGGAGCCGCTAGCTCCTGGGACACCCGACAGATGTTTTTC
TRDD3 | few | TRDJ1 | TRDV2 | CACDTLLGDTADKLIF | TGTGCCTGTGACACCTTACTGGGGGATACGGCCGATAAACTCATCTTT
- | many | TRDJ1 | TRDV2 | CACDSLTGGKGLIF | TGTGCCTGTGACTCGCTGACGGGGGGAAAGGGACTCATCTTT
TRDD3 | few | TRDJ1 | TRDV2 | CACDTVGGYARTDKLIF | TGTGCCTGTGACACCGTTGGGGGATACGCGCGCACCGATAAACTCATCTTT
- | medium-sized | TRDJ1 | TRDV2 | CACDTILLTGPPTDKLIF | TGTGCCTGTGACACGATTCTGCTGACCGGGCCGCCCACCGATAAACTCATCTTT
TRDD3 | few | TRDJ1 | TRDV2 | CACDTVPVLGAKYTDKLIF | TGTGCCTGTGACACCGTGCCCGTACTGGGGGCTAAGTACACCGATAAACTCATCTTT
TRDD3 | - | TRDJ1 | TRDV2 | CACDAVLGDIFPDKLIF | TGTGCCTGTGACGCTGTACTGGGGGATATTTTCCCCGATAAACTCATCTTT
TRDD3 | few | TRDJ1 | TRDV2 | CACDTVGDTQLGTGDKLIF | TGTGCCTGTGACACCGTAGGGGATACGCAGTTGGGGACCGGCGATAAACTCATCTTT
- | medium-sized | TRDJ1 | TRDV2 | CACDAIGVGADKLIF | TGTGCCTGTGACGCTATCGGAGTGGGGGCCGATAAACTCATCTTT
TRDD3 | medium-sized | TRDJ1 | TRDV2 | CACDAIGGSGFDKLIF | TGTGCCTGTGACGCGATTGGGGGATCCGGCTTCGATAAACTCATCTTT
TRDD3 | - | TRDJ1 | TRDV2 | CACDQVLGERHTDKLIF | TGTGCCTGTGACCAAGTACTGGGGGAAAGACACACCGATAAACTCATCTTT
TRDD3 | - | TRDJ1 | TRDV1 | CARPYSYTGGYARLYTDKLIF | TGTGCTCGCCCCTACTCCTATACTGGGGGATACGCCCGTTTGTACACCGATAAACTCATCTTT
TRDD3 | medium-sized | TRDJ1 | TRDV2 | CACDTLNWGIHTDKLIF | TGTGCCTGTGACACTCTCAACTGGGGGATACACACCGATAAACTCATCTTT
- | - | TRDJ3 | TRDV2 | CACDYSWGAPSWDTRQMFF | TGTGCCTGCGACTACTCCTGGGGAGCCCCTTCCTGGGACACCCGACAGATGTTTTTC
TRDD3 | medium-sized | TRDJ1 | TRDV2 | CACDQILRGDISDKLIF | TGTGCCTGTGACCAAATTCTACGGGGGGATATCTCCGATAAACTCATCTTT
TRDD3 | medium-sized | TRDJ1 | TRDV2 | CACDEVGDPEARGTYTDKLIF | TGTGCCTGTGACGAGGTGGGGGACCCCGAGGCTCGAGGGACCTACACCGATAAACTCATCTTT
TRDD3 | few | TRDJ1 | TRDV2 | CACDKLGDRTHTDKLIF | TGTGCCTGTGACAAACTGGGGGATAGAACCCACACCGATAAACTCATCTTT
- | medium-sized | TRDJ1 | TRDV2 | CACDPILRPGDRGRSTHKLIF | TGTGCCTGTGACCCAATCCTACGACCGGGGGATCGGGGGAGGTCGACTCATAAACTCATCTTT
- | - | TRDJ1 | TRDV1 | CALGELWGLGHHSYFGTDKLIF | TGTGCTCTTGGGGAACTATGGGGCCTGGGGCATCACAGTTACTTTGGGACCGATAAACTCATCTTT
TRDD3 | medium-sized | TRDJ1 | TRDV2 | CACDTVEWGIRRRGPDKLIF | TGTGCCTGTGACACCGTGGAATGGGGGATACGTCGTAGAGGTCCCGATAAACTCATCTTT
TRDD3 | few | TRDJ1 | TRDV2 | CACDQVLGDTRGSGLIF | TGTGCCTGTGACCAAGTACTGGGGGATACGCGAGGGTCGGGACTCATCTTT
TRDD3 | once | TRDJ1 | TRDV2 | CACDTPSGGSTDKLIF | TGTGCCTGTGACACCCCTTCTGGGGGATCCACCGATAAACTCATCTTT
- | - | TRDJ1 | TRDV2 | CACDMINVGGSTDKLIF | TGTGCCTGTGACATGATCAACGTAGGGGGAAGCACCGATAAACTCATCTTT
TRDD3 | large | TRDJ1 | TRDV2 | CACDFVLGDTPTDKLIF | TGTGCCTGTGATTTCGTACTGGGGGATACCCCCACCGATAAACTCATCTTT
TRDD3 | - | TRDJ1 | TRDV2 | CACDTLMVGDIFPDKLIF | TGTGCCTGTGACACCCTGATGGTGGGGGATATTTTCCCCGATAAACTCATCTTT
TRDD3 | - | TRDJ1 | TRDV2 | CACDTLGDPPTDKLIF | TGTGCCTGTGACACCCTGGGGGATCCACCGACCGATAAACTCATCTTT
TRDD3 | - | TRDJ1 | TRDV2 | CACDTVGDTQLGTPYTDKLIF | TGTGCCTGTGACACCGTAGGGGATACGCAGTTGGGGACCCCGTACACCGATAAACTCATCTTT
- | - | TRDJ1 | TRDV2 | CACDTVGRRGIDKLIF | TGTGCCTGTGACACAGTGGGGCGACGCGGCATCGATAAACTCATCTTC
TRDD3 | medium-sized | TRDJ1 | TRDV2 | CACDYTGGHGTDKLIF | TGTGCCTGTGACTATACTGGGGGTCACGGCACCGATAAACTCATCTTT
TRDD3 | - | TRDJ3 | TRDV2 | CACDTVTGGSNLSWDTRQMFF | TGTGCCTGTGACACCGTCACTGGGGGATCGAACCTCTCCTGGGACACCCGACAGATGTTTTTC
TRDD3 | few | TRDJ1 | TRDV2 | CACDKLGASDKLIF | TGTGCCTGTGACAAACTGGGGGCTTCCGATAAACTCATCTTT
TRDD3 | medium-sized | TRDJ3 | TRDV2 | CACDTLGDTPSSWDTRQMFF | TGTGCCTGTGACACGCTGGGGGATACACCCAGCTCCTGGGACACCCGACAGATGTTTTTC
TRDD3 | few | TRDJ1 | TRDV2 | CACDLMGDTAHTDKLIF | TGTGCCTGTGACCTCATGGGGGATACTGCTCACACCGATAAACTCATCTTT
TRDD3 | large | TRDJ1 | TRDV2 | CACDGLLGAYTDKLIF | TGTGCCTGTGACGGGCTACTGGGGGCCTACACCGATAAACTCATCTTT
TRDD3 | many | TRDJ3 | TRDV2 | CACDALGDSDSWDTRQMFF | TGTGCCTGTGACGCACTGGGGGATTCGGACTCCTGGGACACCCGACAGATGTTTTTC
TRDD3 | many | TRDJ1 | TRDV2 | CACDTLTGGYGKYTDKLIF | TGTGCCTGTGACACCCTTACTGGGGGATACGGAAAGTACACCGATAAACTCATCTTT
TRDD3 | - | TRDJ1 | TRDV2 | CACDAVGDTADKLIF | TGTGCCTGTGACGCGGTGGGGGATACGGCCGATAAACTCATCTTT
TRDD3 | few | TRDJ1 | TRDV2 | CACDTLSRSTGGFYTDKLIF | TGTGCCTGTGACACCCTTTCCAGGAGTACTGGGGGATTCTACACCGATAAACTCATCTTT
- | large | TRDJ1 | TRDV2 | CACDTVLGNRDKLIF | TGTGCCTGTGACACTGTACTGGGAAACCGCGATAAACTCATCTTT
TRDD3 | medium-sized | TRDJ2 | TRDV2 | CACDPTTTGGGYAHQALTAQLFF | TGTGCCTGTGACCCGACGACGACCGGAGGGGGATACGCCCATCAAGCTTTGACAGCACAACTCTTCTTT
TRDD3 | - | TRDJ1 | TRDV2 | CACDTILPTRTGGYQNLYTDKLIF | TGTGCCTGTGACACAATCCTTCCCACTCGTACTGGGGGATACCAAAACCTATACACTGATAAACTCATCTTT